This T cell receptor (beta chain) is drawn from a study of T cell responses to AZD1222 COVID-19 vaccine. CDR3 length: 14 amino acids. Germline V gene data show CDR1 as LNHDA and CDR2 as SQIVND (reference sequence). With 4 bases removed from V and 8 bases from J, the gap between germline ends came to 15 bases. A remark on this clone: Its target is unknown.

Study-wide points: AZD1222 recipients seropositive at baseline numbered only 5 or 6.

Assay: immunoSEQ multiplex PCR; the TCRdb copy retains only in-frame clones and omits some. There are 150,000 or so clones in the sample; 90% to 95% occur only once, and approximately 1.5% lies in the top ten. The sequenced sample was peripheral blood, obtained on day 0 of AZD1222 vaccination. This TCR was sampled from an adult in good health. The genes are TRBV19 and TRBJ2-4; D is perhaps TRBD2 (7 bases). The CDR3 nucleotides read TGTGCCAGTAGTAACCCGGGGAGGGGGGACATTCAGTACTTC. It codes for CASSNPGRGDIQYF.